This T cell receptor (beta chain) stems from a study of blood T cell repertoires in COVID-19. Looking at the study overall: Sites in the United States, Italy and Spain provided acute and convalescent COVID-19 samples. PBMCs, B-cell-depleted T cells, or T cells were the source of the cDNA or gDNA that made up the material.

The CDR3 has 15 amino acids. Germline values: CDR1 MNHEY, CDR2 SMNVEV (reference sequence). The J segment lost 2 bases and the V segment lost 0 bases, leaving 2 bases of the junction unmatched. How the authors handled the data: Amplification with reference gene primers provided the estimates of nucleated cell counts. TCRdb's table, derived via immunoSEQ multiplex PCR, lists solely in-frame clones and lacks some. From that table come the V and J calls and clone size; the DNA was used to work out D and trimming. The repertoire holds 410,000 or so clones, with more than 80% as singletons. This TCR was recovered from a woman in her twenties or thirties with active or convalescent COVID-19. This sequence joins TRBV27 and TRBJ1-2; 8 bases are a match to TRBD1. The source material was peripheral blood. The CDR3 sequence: CASSLSPGGNYGYTF. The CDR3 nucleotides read TGTGCCAGCAGTTTATCACCAGGGGGCAACTATGGCTACACCTTC.